The 16 T cell receptor beta chains reported below all come from one sample, sequenced in a study of blood T cell repertoires in COVID-19. Only in-frame clones appear in the TCRdb table, and some are missing; sequencing was by immunoSEQ multiplex PCR. The profile shows roughly 280,000 clones, 86% of them singletons. The specimen was peripheral blood. These receptor sequences come from a man between 40 and 49 years old with active or convalescent COVID-19.

The CDR3 nucleotides read TGTGCCAGCAGTTCGAGAGCCAGGGGAGTAGGTGAAGCTTTCTTT. This encodes CASSSRARGVGEAFF. V gene TRBV11-2 combines with J gene TRBJ1-1, with a possible D match to TRBD1 (6 bases). This CDR3 comprises 15 residues. V gave up 6 bases and J gave up 7 bases, with 21 bases separating them. Germline-derived CDR1 and CDR2 are SGHAT and FQNNGV.

The CDR3 protein is CASSLNGGNQPQHF. CDR3 in DNA: TGTGCCAGCAGCCTTAACGGGGGCAATCAGCCCCAGCATTTT. This chain links TRBV5-5 with TRBJ1-5; unclear D gene. V was cut by 4 bases and J by 2 bases, with 10 bases left in between. Germline CDR1 SGHKS, CDR2 YYEKEE (reference sequence). This CDR3 region has 14 residues.

The gene calls are TRBV14 and TRBJ1-2, with 9 nucleotides matching TRBD1. V trimming: 4 bases; J trimming: 3 bases; junction bases outside the gene matches: 6. This CDR3 has 15 residues. CDR1 and CDR2 from the germline V gene are SGHDN and FVKESK. The DNA for the CDR3 is TGTGCCAGCAGCCCCGGGACAGGGCTCCACTATGGCTACACCTTC. Amino acids: CASSPGTGLHYGYTF.

The chain is built from TRBV27 and TRBJ2-1; D unresolved. From germline, CDR1 is MNHEY and CDR2 SMNVEV (reference sequence). Trimming cost V 3 bases and J 6 bases, with 15 bases left between them. This CDR3 is 15 amino acids long. CDR3 protein: CASSFSLQPFNEQFF. DNA of the CDR3: TGTGCCAGCAGTTTTTCCTTACAACCATTCAATGAGCAGTTCTTC.

This chain connects TRBV7-9 to TRBJ1-2; weak D call: TRBD1 (5 bases). V dropped 5 bases and J dropped 8 bases, with 24 bases sitting between them. Germline CDR1 SEHNR, CDR2 FQNEAQ (reference sequence). This CDR3 is built from 16 residues. CDR3 in DNA: TGTGCCAGCAGCCCGCTCCCGGGGGAATTTACGGGCGGCTACACCTTC. Its protein is CASSPLPGEFTGGYTF.

This chain uses TRBV6-6 with TRBJ1-6; 9 bases map to TRBD1. Germline V gene sequence: CDR1 MNHNY, CDR2 SVGAGI (reference sequence). The CDR3 totals 14 residues. V shed 5 bases, J shed 10 bases, and the junction held 6 bases outside the gene matches. CDR3 amino acids: CASSRGQGGSPLHF. The CDR3 DNA reads TGTGCCAGCAGTAGGGGACAGGGAGGGTCACCCCTCCACTTT.

This clone was seen once. The chain joins TRBV5-1 to TRBJ1-1; D remains ambiguous. Trimming shortened V by 0 bases and J by 3 bases, and 9 bases separated the two germline ends. This CDR3 spans 14 amino acids. Germline V lookup: CDR1 SGHRS, CDR2 YFSETQ. The CDR3 is CASSLGSGYTEAFF. CDR3 sequence (DNA): TGCGCCAGCAGCTTGGGTTCCGGGTACACTGAAGCTTTCTTT.

This chain uses TRBV7-2 with TRBJ2-1, with 7 bases matching TRBD1. CDR1 is SGHTA, CDR2 FQGNSA, per germline. The CDR3 consists of 16 residues. Trimming took 2 bases from V and 3 from J; bases not matched to a gene: 7. The CDR3 coding sequence is TGTGCCAGCAGCTTATGGGGGACAGCCCTCTACAATGAGCAGTTCTTC. This encodes CASSLWGTALYNEQFF.

The J gene is TRBJ2-3, the V gene TRBV7-9; no definite D call. The CDR3 contains 15 residues. Deletions cut 2 bases from V and 3 bases from J, with 12 bases between. Germline lookup yields CDR1 SEHNR and CDR2 FQNEAQ (reference sequence). DNA for the CDR3: TGTGCCAGCAGCTTACTGAGCTTATCAACAGATACGCAGTATTTT. Translating it yields CASSLLSLSTDTQYF.

This chain connects TRBV5-4 to TRBJ1-6, with D maybe TRBD1 (5 bases). The CDR3 is made up of 17 amino acids. Germline V gives CDR1 SGHNT, CDR2 YYREEE (reference sequence). Trimming took off 0 bases at V and 7 bases at J, with 17 bases between the two ends. DNA for the CDR3: TGTGCCAGCAGCTTGGGTCAGGGCGGCTATGGGAATTCACCCCTCCACTTT. Residues: CASSLGQGGYGNSPLHF.

This sequence joins TRBV30 and TRBJ1-6; 8 bases fit TRBD1. Looked up from germline, CDR1 is GTSNPN and CDR2 is SVGIG (reference sequence). Trimming took 0 bases from V and 9 from J; bases not matched to a gene: 7. The CDR3 is made up of 15 amino acids. The DNA of the CDR3 is TGTGCCTGGAGTGTACCCGGGACAGGTGGTTCACCCCTCCACTTT. It is translated as CAWSVPGTGGSPLHF.

The V call is TRBV9, the J call TRBJ2-3; D uncertain. The CDR3 runs to 14 residues. Germline V gene lookup returns CDR1 SGDLS and CDR2 YYNGEE. V was cut by 4 bases and J by 3 bases, with 12 bases left in between. CDR3 DNA: TGTGCCAGCAGCCCTCAAGCAGGAACAGATACGCAGTATTTT. Its translation is CASSPQAGTDTQYF.

V gene TRBV19 combines with J gene TRBJ2-5; tentatively, D is TRBD1 (6 bases). Trimming shortened V by 6 bases and J by 5 bases, and 19 bases separated the two germline ends. CDR1 is LNHDA and CDR2 is SQIVND in the germline V gene (reference sequence). The CDR3 sequence is 15 residues long. The CDR3 sequence: CASSRQVTLEETQYF. CDR3 DNA sequence: TGTGCCAGTAGCCGACAGGTTACGCTGGAGGAGACCCAGTACTTC.

The chain carries TRBV7-6 and TRBJ1-1, with D perhaps TRBD1 (5 bases). Trimming took off 4 bases at V and 4 bases at J, with 10 bases between the two ends. The germline CDR1 and CDR2 sequences are SGHVS and FNYEAQ. CDR3 length: 13 amino acids. CDR3 coding DNA: TGTGCCAGCAGCTCCAGACAGCGCACTGAAGCTTTCTTT. Translated: CASSSRQRTEAFF.

V gene TRBV11-3 combines with J gene TRBJ1-6; D remains unclear. V gave up 2 bases and J gave up 7 bases, with 9 bases separating them. The CDR3 covers 14 residues. The V gene's germline CDR1 is SGHNT and CDR2 YENEEA. This chain's CDR3 is CASSLQMRNSPLHF. DNA of the CDR3: TGTGCCAGCAGCTTACAGATGAGGAATTCACCCCTCCACTTT.

The rearrangement joins TRBV14 to TRBJ2-7; no clear D gene. Between the trimmed V and J ends, which lost 2 bases and 2 bases, there was a span of 10 bases. The CDR3 loop spans 14 amino acids. CDR1 is SGHDN and CDR2 is FVKESK in the germline V gene. The CDR3 DNA reads as TGTGCCAGCAGCCAATTTCAGGTTCCCTACGAGCAGTACTTC. Its translation: CASSQFQVPYEQYF.